This TCR beta chain appears in the sequencing data of a study of cytomegalovirus exposure and HLA in healthy donors. The study, taken as a whole, reports: Cytomegalovirus association was assigned to approximately 180 TCR beta chains.

Worth noting for this clone: Its antigen is unidentified.

Sampled while nominally healthy, donors likely had unrecorded immune exposures. Both 60 Vbeta primers and 13 Jbeta primers went into the PCR. The data were produced by immunoSEQ multiplex PCR, yet TCRdb's version contains in-frame clones alone and is incomplete. The sample has 100,000 to 120,000 clones; less than 85% are singletons. The length of the CDR3 is 14 residues. Trimming stripped 0 bases from V and 3 bases from J, with 9 bases between. CDR1 and CDR2 (germline): GTSNPN, SVGIG (reference sequence). The V and J genes are TRBV30 and TRBJ1-3; the D is unclear. Input material: PBMCs. The TCR comes from a man in his forties or fifties in good health and CMV-seropositive. The CDR3 region is CAWSVNNLGNTIYF. The CDR3, as DNA: TGTGCCTGGAGTGTAAACAACCTTGGAAACACCATATATTTT.